This T cell receptor (beta chain) was sequenced in a study of identical twins. This CDR3 has 13 residues. Germline CDR1 reads SGHRS; CDR2 reads YFSETQ. V was trimmed by 2 bases and J by 7 bases, leaving 9 bases between them. In its sample, this clonotype was seen a few times. TCRdb ran MiXCR on the 5' RACE reads and lists one entry per CDR3 protein. In the table there are nearly 900,000 distinct CDR3 sequences, around 12% of which are singletons. This same sample was also taken into another study, of yellow fever vaccine responses in identical twins.

Sequencing was performed on PBMCs. This receptor was identified in a woman between 18 and 30 years old in good health. This rearrangement joins TRBV5-1 to TRBJ2-2, with unresolved D. The CDR3 DNA follows: TGCGCCAGCAGCTTTAGGATGGGCGGGGAGCTGTTTTTT. It yields the protein CASSFRMGGELFF. The full variable domain, completed using reference TRBV5-1 and TRBJ2-2, is KAGVTQTPRYLIKTRGQQVTLSCSPISGHRSVSWYQQTPGQGLQFLFEYFSETQRNKGNFPGRFSGRQFSNSRSEMNVSTLELGDSALYLCASSFRMGGELFFGEGSRLTVL.